The 6 T cell receptor beta chains in this list originate from one sample, sequenced in a study of cytomegalovirus exposure and HLA in healthy donors. Clones were read by immunoSEQ multiplex PCR, and TCRdb kept only the in-frame ones, dropping some. The table includes roughly 130,000 clones, 70% to 90% detected once. The sample was PBMCs. The receptors originated from a man younger than 30 in good health and CMV-seronegative.

This sequence joins TRBV19 and TRBJ2-2; 13 bases agree with TRBD2. The CDR3 sequence is 16 residues long. The ends lost 10 bases at V and 7 bases at J; junction bases unmatched: 12. Germline V gene data show CDR1 as LNHDA and CDR2 as SQIVND (reference sequence). In DNA form, the CDR3 reads TGTGCCACTCGGGGACTAGCGGGGAGGCAGGGCGGGGAGCTGTTTTTT. Amino acids: CATRGLAGRQGGELFF. Looking up the rest from reference TRBV19 and TRBJ2-2 gives the full variable domain: DGGITQSPKYLFRKEGQNVTLSCEQNLNHDAMYWYRQDPGQGLRLIYYSQIVNDFQKGDIAEGYSVSREKKESFPLTVTSAQKNPTAFYLCATRGLAGRQGGELFFGEGSRLTVL.

The genes are TRBV5-6 and TRBJ2-1; 13 bases agree with TRBD2. Germline CDR1 and CDR2: SGHDT and YYEEEE. The V gene end was trimmed by 4 bases and the J gene end by 6 bases; junction bases not matched to a gene: 4. This CDR3 region has 15 residues. DNA of the CDR3: TGTGCCAGCAGCCTAGGACTAGCGGGAGTCAATGAGCAGTTCTTC. This gives the protein CASSLGLAGVNEQFF. Supplemented by reference TRBV5-6 and TRBJ2-1, the full variable domain reads DAGVTQSPTHLIKTRGQQVTLRCSPKSGHDTVSWYQQALGQGPQFIFQYYEEEERQRGNFPDRFSGHQFPNYSSELNVNALLLGDSALYLCASSLGLAGVNEQFFGPGTRLTVL.

This clone is classed as medium-sized. This chain links TRBV2 with TRBJ1-5; TRBD1 matches at 10 bases. The CDR3 length is 16 residues. The V segment lost 6 bases and the J segment 1 base; nucleotides outside the gene matches: 6. Germline-derived CDR1 and CDR2 are SNHLY and FYNNEI. The CDR3 is CASRDRQGASNQPQHF. CDR3 bases: TGTGCCAGCAGGGATCGACAGGGGGCCAGCAATCAGCCCCAGCATTTT.

The chain couples TRBV27 to TRBJ2-5; 7 bases are a match to TRBD1. The J call could be wrong; TRBJ2-7 is a better fit for the DNA end. In germline, CDR1 is MNHEY, CDR2 SMNVEV (reference sequence). The CDR3 totals 12 residues. The CDR3 DNA follows: TGTGCCAGCATAGACAGGGAGTACGAGCAGTACTTC. Translating it yields CASIDREYEQYF.

The chain combines TRBV2 with TRBJ2-4, with 13 bases matching TRBD2. The germline CDR1 and CDR2 sequences are SNHLY and FYNNEI. This CDR3 has 14 amino acids. Unmatched junction bases numbered 2, after V lost 5 bases and J lost 7 bases. The CDR3 DNA reads as TGTGCCAGCAGTACTAGCGGGGGGGTGAACATTCAGTACTTC. Translating gives CASSTSGGVNIQYF.

The sample holds many counts of this clone. CDR3 in DNA: TGTGCCAGCAGTGAAAACAGGGATAATGAAAAACTGTTTTTT. Protein sequence: CASSENRDNEKLFF. The genes are TRBV2 and TRBJ1-4; a possible D gene is TRBD1 (6 bases). The CDR3 runs to 14 residues. V lost 2 bases, J lost 4 bases, and 8 bases lay in between. Germline V gene sequence: CDR1 SNHLY, CDR2 FYNNEI. The variable domain in full, with the rest retrieved from reference TRBV2 and TRBJ1-4, is EPEVTQTPSHQVTQMGQEVILRCVPISNHLYFYWYRQILGQKVEFLVSFYNNEISEKSEIFDDQFSVERPDGSNFTLKIRSTKLEDSAMYFCASSENRDNEKLFFGSGTQLSVL.